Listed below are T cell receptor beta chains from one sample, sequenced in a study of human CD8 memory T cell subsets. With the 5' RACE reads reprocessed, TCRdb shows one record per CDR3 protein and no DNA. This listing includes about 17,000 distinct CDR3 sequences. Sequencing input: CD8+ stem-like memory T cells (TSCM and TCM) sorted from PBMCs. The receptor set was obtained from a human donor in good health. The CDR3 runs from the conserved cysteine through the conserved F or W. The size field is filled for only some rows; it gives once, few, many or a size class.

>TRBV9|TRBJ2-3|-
CASSVDGSARDTQYF
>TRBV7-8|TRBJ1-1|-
CASSLRARDTEAFF
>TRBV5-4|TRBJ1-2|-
CASSLGQGWNYGYTF
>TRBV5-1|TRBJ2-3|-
CASSQSTSGDTDTQYF
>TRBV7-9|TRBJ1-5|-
CASSLDRGQPQHF
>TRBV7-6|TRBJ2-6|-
CASSLLGPGANVLTF
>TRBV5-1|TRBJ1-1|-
CASSSDRREAFF
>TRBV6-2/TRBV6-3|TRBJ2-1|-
CASTALGGRVEQFF
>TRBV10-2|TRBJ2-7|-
CASRPGLAENYEQYF
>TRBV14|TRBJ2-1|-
CASSNTELTGLNWNEQFF
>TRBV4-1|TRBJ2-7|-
CASSQDRADSYEQYF
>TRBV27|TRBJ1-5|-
CASSLRSGDQPQHF
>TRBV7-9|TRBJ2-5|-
CASSWDSGGETQYF
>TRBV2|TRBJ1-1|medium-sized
CASTLGGTEAFF
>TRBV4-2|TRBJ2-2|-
CASSQDWEGDTGELFF
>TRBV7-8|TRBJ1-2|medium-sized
CASSLDTGGWFGYTF
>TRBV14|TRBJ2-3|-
CASSQESLLDTQYF
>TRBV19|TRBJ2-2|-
CASRVQTGELFF
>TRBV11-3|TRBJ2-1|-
CASSLEVGVSGRPFEQFF
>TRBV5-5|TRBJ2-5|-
CASSSMTSGSKETQYF
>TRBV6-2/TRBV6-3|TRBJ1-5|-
CASREPRSSEPQHF
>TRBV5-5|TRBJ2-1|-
CASRPNGRNEQFF
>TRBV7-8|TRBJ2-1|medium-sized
CASSGDRHAYNEQFF
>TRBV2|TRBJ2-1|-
CASGPSGVTSGAQFF
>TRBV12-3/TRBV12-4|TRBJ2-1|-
CASSPGQYNEQFF
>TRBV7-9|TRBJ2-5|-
CASSPQDGGTQYF
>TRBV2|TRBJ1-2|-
CASSAGQGLPGYGYTF
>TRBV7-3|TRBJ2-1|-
CASSAGLAGSEQFF
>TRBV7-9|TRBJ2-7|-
CASSSNYRGGYEQYF
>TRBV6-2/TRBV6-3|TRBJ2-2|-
CASSPGFTGELFF
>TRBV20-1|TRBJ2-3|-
CSARAPLAGDYTSTDTQYF
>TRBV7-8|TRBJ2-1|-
CASSLGPAGGTNEQFF
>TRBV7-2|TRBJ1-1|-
CASSQHQLNTEAFF
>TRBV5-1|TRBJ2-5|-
CASSLSISETQYF
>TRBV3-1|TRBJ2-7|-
CASSHGQYSYEQYF
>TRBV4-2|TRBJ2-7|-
CASSQDVQGYEQYF
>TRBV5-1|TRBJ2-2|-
CASSLKQGERTGELFF
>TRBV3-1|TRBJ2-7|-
CASSHTKGGAYEQYF
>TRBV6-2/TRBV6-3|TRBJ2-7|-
CASSSPPGQGNTYEQYF
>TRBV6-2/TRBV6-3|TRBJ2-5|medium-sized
CAPPGPQMGYAKETQYF